The 32 T cell receptor beta chains below were found in one sample sequenced in a study of T cell repertoires and Cas9 in healthy adults. Sequenced by immunoSEQ multiplex PCR; TCRdb stores in-frame clones only, minus some. Of under 25,000 clones listed, more than 75% were seen once; the top ten hold roughly 0.7%. Sequencing was performed on CD4+ effector T cells (CD127+, CD25-, CD137-, CD154-) from PBMCs; culture status not recorded. The receptors come from a human donor in good health.

The chain joins TRBV5-4 to TRBJ2-2; possibly TRBD1 for D (6 bases). V gave up 5 bases and J gave up 3 bases, with 11 bases separating them. Germline CDR1 reads SGHNT; CDR2 reads YYREEE (reference sequence). CDR3 length: 14 residues. The chain's CDR3 is CASSRDIYTGELFF. The CDR3 nucleotides read TGTGCCAGCAGTCGGGACATTTACACCGGGGAGCTGTTTTTT.

The chain links TRBV5-1 to TRBJ2-3; D is possibly TRBD2 (6 bases). This CDR3 has 16 residues. Trimming removed 3 bases from V and 0 bases from J, with 14 bases in between. From germline, CDR1 is SGHRS and CDR2 YFSETQ. The CDR3, as DNA: TGCGCCAGCAGCTCGATCGGAGGGAGTAGCACAGATACGCAGTATTTT. Translated, it gives CASSSIGGSSTDTQYF.

The V gene is TRBV2, the J gene TRBJ1-6; no firm D call. The V gene's germline CDR1 is SNHLY and CDR2 FYNNEI. This CDR3 comprises 18 residues. V dropped 3 bases and J dropped 0 bases, with 15 bases sitting between them. CDR3 in DNA: TGTGCCAGCAGTGATATAGCCGTCAGGAGCTCCTATAATTCACCCCTCCACTTT. This sequence encodes CASSDIAVRSSYNSPLHF.

This chain joins TRBV6-1 and TRBJ1-2; unclear D gene. CDR3 length: 15 residues. V lost 3 bases, J lost 4 bases, and 15 bases lay in between. Germline V lookup: CDR1 MNHNS, CDR2 SASEGT. CDR3 loop: CASSESRATFYGYTF. Here the CDR3 DNA reads TGTGCCAGCAGTGAGTCGCGGGCGACATTCTATGGCTACACCTTC.

The CDR3 DNA follows: TGTGCCAGCAGCTACCGTGCGGGGACAGGAGAAGTCCCGCGGAGGTTTTTT. Protein sequence: CASSYRAGTGEVPRRFF. V usage is TRBV11-1 and J usage is TRBJ1-4; 8 bases line up with TRBD1. The CDR3 has 17 amino acids. Trimming at V came to 4 bases and at J to 16 bases, leaving 23 bases not matched to a gene. Germline CDR1 and CDR2: SGHAT and FQDESV (reference sequence).

The J gene is TRBJ2-7, the V gene TRBV9; 8 positions match TRBD2. The CDR3 runs 17 residues. Trimming cost V 2 bases and J 4 bases; bases outside gene matches: 14. CDR1 is SGDLS, CDR2 YYNGEE, per germline. The CDR3 DNA sequence: TGTGCCAGCAGCGTCTCCGGGGGGGCTAGCCCCATGTACGAGCAGTACTTC. This sequence encodes CASSVSGGASPMYEQYF.

V and J are TRBV15 and TRBJ1-1; TRBD1 aligns across 7 bases. The CDR3 spans 19 residues. The J segment lost 0 bases and the V segment lost 1 base, leaving 14 bases of the junction unmatched. CDR1 and CDR2 (germline): LNHNV, YYDKDF (reference sequence). The CDR3 bases are TGTGCCACCAGCAGAGGAGACAGGGCCTCCTTTTACATGAACACTGAAGCTTTCTTT. This encodes CATSRGDRASFYMNTEAFF.

The rearrangement uses TRBV30 and TRBJ1-4; D possibly corresponds to TRBD1 (6 bases). V was clipped by 3 bases and J by 7 bases, with 18 bases between them. Germline CDR1 is GTSNPN and CDR2 is SVGIG (reference sequence). CDR3 size: 15 residues. Here the CDR3 reads CAWSRWGGVGEKLFF. The CDR3 DNA reads TGTGCCTGGAGCCGTTGGGGGGGCGTTGGTGAAAAACTGTTTTTT.

The chain couples TRBV7-9 to TRBJ2-1, with D possibly being TRBD1 or TRBD2 (5 bases each). CDR1 is SEHNR, CDR2 FQNEAQ, per germline (reference sequence). V lost 5 bases to trimming and J lost 0 bases, with 23 bases between them. The length of the CDR3 is 19 residues. CDR3 sequence: CASSVGTNFRRYSYNEQFF. Here the CDR3 DNA reads TGTGCCAGCAGCGTAGGGACCAATTTTAGGAGATACTCCTACAATGAGCAGTTCTTC.

V and J are TRBV30 and TRBJ1-2; D is perhaps TRBD1 (5 bases). The CDR3 consists of 11 residues. Germline lookup yields CDR1 GTSNPN and CDR2 SVGIG (reference sequence). V dropped 4 bases and J dropped 2 bases, with 5 bases sitting between them. The DNA of the CDR3 is TGTGCCTGGACAGGGAACTATGGCTACACCTTC. Its translation is CAWTGNYGYTF.

This clone was counted once. The rearrangement uses TRBV6-1 and TRBJ1-1; weak D call: TRBD1 (5 bases). Germline V gene lookup returns CDR1 MNHNS and CDR2 SASEGT. This CDR3 comprises 13 residues. Trimming removed 6 bases at V and 4 bases at J, with 12 bases between. This chain's CDR3 is CASSDVGGTEAFF. Here the CDR3 DNA reads TGTGCCAGCAGCGACGTTGGGGGCACTGAAGCTTTCTTT.

This chain connects TRBV18 to TRBJ2-3; possible D gene TRBD1, 6 bases. The V gene lost 1 base and the J gene lost 3 bases, with 11 bases spanning the gap. The CDR3 totals 15 residues. Germline CDR1 is KGHSH and CDR2 is LQKENI. As DNA, the CDR3 is TGTGCCAGCTCACCACGGGGGCGCGGAACAGATACGCAGTATTTT. It yields the protein CASSPRGRGTDTQYF.

The V gene is TRBV28, the J gene TRBJ2-1, with D tentatively TRBD1 or TRBD2 (5 bases each). The CDR3 loop spans 19 amino acids. Trimming took off 4 bases at V and 0 bases at J, with 22 bases between the two ends. Germline CDR1 MDHEN, CDR2 SYDVKM. As DNA, the CDR3 is TGTGCCAGCAGTTGGGGGATCTGGATAGCCGGAATCTCCTACAATGAGCAGTTCTTC. Encoded protein: CASSWGIWIAGISYNEQFF.

The genes are TRBV28 and TRBJ2-2, with 7 bases lining up with TRBD2. CDR1 is MDHEN and CDR2 is SYDVKM in the germline V gene. The CDR3 sequence is 16 residues long. The J segment lost 6 bases and the V segment lost 2 bases, leaving 9 bases of the junction unmatched. CDR3 region: CASSLIRTRSPGELFF. The CDR3 nucleotides read TGTGCCAGCAGTTTAATTAGGACTAGATCCCCCGGGGAGCTGTTTTTT. Drawing the rest from reference TRBV28 and TRBJ2-2, the complete variable domain is DVKVTQSSRYLVKRTGEKVFLECVQDMDHENMFWYRQDPGLGLRLIYFSYDVKMKEKGDIPEGYSVSREKKERFSLILESASTNQTSMYLCASSLIRTRSPGELFFGEGSRLTVL.

The chain joins TRBV19 to TRBJ1-5; maybe TRBD1 (6 bases). Germline V gene lookup returns CDR1 LNHDA and CDR2 SQIVND (reference sequence). The V and J ends lost 7 bases and 2 bases respectively, with 21 bases between them. CDR3 length equals 17 residues. CDR3 in DNA: TGTGCCAGTACCACCCCCTGGGGTGCAGGGGGCAATCAGCCCCAGCATTTT. The encoded protein is CASTTPWGAGGNQPQHF.

This chain joins TRBV7-9 and TRBJ2-1; possibly TRBD2 for D (5 bases). Germline V gene sequence: CDR1 SEHNR, CDR2 FQNEAQ (reference sequence). The germline V and J ends were trimmed by 5 bases and 10 bases, with 15 bases remaining between them. The CDR3 is 13 amino acids. The CDR3 DNA sequence: TGTGCCAGCAGCCCAACGTTCGGGGAGGAGCAGTTCTTC. Protein: CASSPTFGEEQFF.

This chain connects TRBV5-6 to TRBJ1-2, with D tentatively TRBD1 (5 bases). Germline V gene data show CDR1 as SGHDT and CDR2 as YYEEEE. The V gene lost 4 bases and the J gene lost 3 bases, with 13 bases spanning the gap. The CDR3 has 14 amino acids. DNA of the CDR3: TGTGCCAGCAGCCCTCTCGGGGGAGACTATGGCTACACCTTC. It translates to CASSPLGGDYGYTF.

This chain connects TRBV4-2 to TRBJ1-4; perhaps TRBD1 as D (6 bases). CDR1 LGHNA and CDR2 YNFKEQ come from the germline V gene. V shed 4 bases and J shed 5 bases, with 17 bases lying between them. The CDR3 is 16 residues long. The CDR3 is CASSLNPDRQNEKLFF. CDR3 nucleotides: TGTGCCAGCAGCCTAAACCCTGACAGGCAAAATGAAAAACTGTTTTTT.

The chain employs TRBV4-2 and TRBJ2-3, with a tentative D call TRBD2 (5 bases). This CDR3 has 15 amino acids. CDR1 LGHNA and CDR2 YNFKEQ come from the germline V gene. V was trimmed by 7 bases and J by 0 bases, leaving 14 bases between them. The CDR3 loop reads CASTLTTPSTDTQYF. For the CDR3, the DNA is TGTGCCAGCACTTTGACTACCCCTAGCACAGATACGCAGTATTTT.

This sequence joins TRBV27 and TRBJ1-5, with D perhaps matching TRBD1 (6 bases). Germline assignment: CDR1 MNHEY and CDR2 SMNVEV (reference sequence). The CDR3 extends over 13 amino acids. V shed 2 bases and J shed 5 bases, with 7 bases lying between them. In DNA form, the CDR3 reads TGTGCCAGCAGTTTACGGGGGCATCAGCCCCAGCATTTT. Its protein is CASSLRGHQPQHF.

This chain uses TRBV28 with TRBJ2-5; TRBD2 aligns across 8 bases. The J call may not be correct, given that the DNA end is closer to TRBJ2-7. The CDR3 runs 18 residues. Germline CDR1 reads MDHEN; CDR2 reads SYDVKM. Here the CDR3 reads CASSLSMRGTRTIYEQYF. In nucleotides, the CDR3 is TGTGCCAGCAGTTTATCAATGCGGGGGACTAGGACGATTTACGAGCAGTACTTC.

A remark on this clone: One junction end does not reproduce the germline sequence, and a read error may be involved. The chain combines TRBV5-1 with TRBJ1-4; D gene unclear. This CDR3 spans 13 amino acids. Germline loops: CDR1 SGHRS, CDR2 YFSETQ. Here the CDR3 DNA reads TGCGCCAGCCGCTTTAGAACTAATGAAAAACTGTTTTTT. Its protein is CASRFRTNEKLFF.

The chain employs TRBV4-2 and TRBJ1-4; D possibly corresponds to TRBD1 (5 bases). There are 13 residues in the CDR3. Trimming pared 1 base from V and 6 bases from J, leaving 6 bases between. Germline V lookup: CDR1 LGHNA, CDR2 YNFKEQ. CDR3 protein: CASSQVRDEKLFF. CDR3 in DNA: TGTGCCAGCAGCCAAGTCAGGGATGAAAAACTGTTTTTT.

V gene TRBV28 combines with J gene TRBJ1-2; D gene uncertain. The CDR3 has 13 amino acids. Trimming left V 5 bases short and J 5 bases short, with 12 bases between. Germline lookup yields CDR1 MDHEN and CDR2 SYDVKM. In DNA form, the CDR3 reads TGTGCCAGCAGTGCCCCAAGTCCTTATGGCTACACCTTC. This codes for CASSAPSPYGYTF.

The chain uses TRBV6-5 and TRBJ1-5; D is perhaps TRBD1 (5 bases). This CDR3 has 13 amino acids. The germline gives CDR1 MNHEY, CDR2 SVGAGI. The V end was cut by 5 bases, the J end by 7 bases, with 12 bases between. In DNA form, the CDR3 reads TGTGCCAGCAGTGAACAGGAGGGGCAGCCCCAGCATTTT. The encoded protein is CASSEQEGQPQHF.

On this clone itself: A read error may account for a junction end that differs from germline. The chain carries TRBV4-2 and TRBJ1-3, with TRBD1 as a possible D gene (6 bases). The V gene's germline CDR1 is LGHNA and CDR2 YNFKEQ. The CDR3 spans 21 residues. The CDR3 reads CASSQLRQGGGGRSRGTTIYF. CDR3 sequence (DNA): TGTGCCAGCAGCCAACTCCGACAAGGCGGGGGCGGCCGGAGCAGAGGAACCACCATATATTTT.

The chain links TRBV27 to TRBJ2-7; D uncertain. This CDR3 contains 15 residues. CDR1 and CDR2 from the germline V gene are MNHEY and SMNVEV (reference sequence). Trimming took 0 bases from V and 2 from J, leaving 11 bases between them. CDR3 amino acids: CASSLSRRNTYEQYF. The CDR3, as DNA: TGTGCCAGCAGTTTATCTCGCAGGAATACCTACGAGCAGTACTTC.

V usage is TRBV6-6 and J usage is TRBJ2-7; possible D gene TRBD1, 5 bases. V lost 7 bases and J lost 6, with 16 bases in between. The CDR3 length is 13 residues. Germline CDR1 reads MNHNY; CDR2 reads SVGAGI (reference sequence). CDR3 amino acids: CASTTRVAGEQYF. The CDR3 region has the DNA TGTGCCAGCACCACCAGGGTGGCTGGCGAGCAGTACTTC.

In this sample, this clone turned up a few times. V gene TRBV7-9 combines with J gene TRBJ2-7, with 9 bases matching TRBD1. The CDR3 sequence is 12 residues long. Germline lookup yields CDR1 SEHNR and CDR2 FQNEAQ (reference sequence). V dropped 5 bases and J dropped 6; count of bases not matched to a gene: 2. The CDR3 DNA follows: TGTGCCAGCAGCCGACAGGGGGGCGAGCAGTACTTC. The encoded protein is CASSRQGGEQYF.

The chain carries TRBV30 and TRBJ2-7; no firm D call. The CDR3 covers 14 residues. Germline-derived CDR1 and CDR2 are GTSNPN and SVGIG (reference sequence). Trimming took 1 base from V and 4 from J, leaving 14 bases between them. CDR3 nucleotide sequence: TGTGCCTGGAGTGCCGAAAACGACAATTACGAGCAGTACTTC. Its protein product is CAWSAENDNYEQYF. The whole variable domain, remainder taken from reference TRBV30 and TRBJ2-7, is SQTIHQWPATLVQPVGSPLSLECTVEGTSNPNLYWYRQAAGRGLQLLFYSVGIGQISSEVPQNLSASRPQDRQFILSSKKLLLSDSGFYLCAWSAENDNYEQYFGPGTRLTVT.

The gene calls are TRBV27 and TRBJ1-2; TRBD1 matches at 7 bases. The CDR3 totals 15 residues. The J segment lost 4 bases and the V segment lost 10 bases, leaving 15 bases of the junction unmatched. Germline assignment: CDR1 MNHEY and CDR2 SMNVEV (reference sequence). CDR3 region: CATFGGRGKGYGYTF. For the CDR3, the DNA is TGTGCCACCTTCGGGGGCAGGGGGAAAGGCTATGGCTACACCTTC.

This clone appeared a single time. The chain employs TRBV15 and TRBJ1-2; D is undetermined. This CDR3 contains 16 residues. Trimming stripped 0 bases from V and 2 bases from J, with 13 bases between. Germline lookup yields CDR1 LNHNV and CDR2 YYDKDF (reference sequence). CDR3: CATSRDVVAVNYGYTF. CDR3 in DNA: TGTGCCACCAGCAGAGATGTAGTTGCAGTCAACTATGGCTACACCTTC.